Below are 16 T cell receptor beta chains sequenced from a single sample in a study of blood T cell repertoires in COVID-19. Clones were read by immunoSEQ multiplex PCR, and TCRdb kept only the in-frame ones, dropping some. The table records 60,000 to 70,000 clones, approximately 85% of them present only once. What was sequenced was peripheral blood. All receptors derive from a man over 45 with acute or convalescent COVID-19.

The chain uses TRBV18 and TRBJ1-1; a weak D match, TRBD1 (6 bases). The ends were cut back, 0 bases at V and 1 base at J, with 9 bases in the middle. This CDR3 contains 15 residues. Per the germline V gene, CDR1 is KGHSH and CDR2 is LQKENI. In nucleotides, the CDR3 is TGTGCCAGCTCACCACCCGCGACAGGGAACACTGAAGCTTTCTTT. Amino acid sequence: CASSPPATGNTEAFF.

In the case of this clone: At one end, the junction sequence differs from germline, possibly due to a read error. The chain carries TRBV5-4 and TRBJ1-2, with 7 positions matching TRBD1. Germline assignment: CDR1 SGHNT and CDR2 YYREEE (reference sequence). CDR3 length: 16 amino acids. In nucleotides, the CDR3 is TGTGCCAGCAGGTTGGGACCCGACAGGGTTCAGGATGGCTACACCTTC. As protein: CASRLGPDRVQDGYTF.

Here the CDR3 DNA reads TGTGCCAGCAGGGTCTTCGGGATCGGGGAGCTGTTTTTT. The encoded protein is CASRVFGIGELFF. The V gene is TRBV12-3 or TRBV12-4, the J gene TRBJ2-2, with D perhaps TRBD2 (5 bases). This CDR3 has 13 amino acids. The V end lost 6 bases, the J end lost 7 bases, and 12 bases lay between the germline ends.

The chain employs TRBV9 and TRBJ2-2; the match to TRBD1 covers 7 bases. Unmatched junction bases numbered 6, after V lost 2 bases and J lost 5 bases. The CDR3 consists of 15 residues. Germline values: CDR1 SGDLS, CDR2 YYNGEE. The CDR3: CASSVTGWGTGELFF. The CDR3 coding sequence is TGTGCCAGCAGCGTGACAGGGTGGGGAACCGGGGAGCTGTTTTTT.

The chain combines TRBV7-6 with TRBJ2-1; 7 bases agree with TRBD2. V shed 2 bases, J shed 0 bases, and the junction held 4 bases outside the gene matches. Germline V gene lookup returns CDR1 SGHVS and CDR2 FNYEAQ. The CDR3 runs to 16 residues. The DNA of the CDR3 is TGTGCCAGCAGCTTAACTGGGGGGGGCTCCTACAATGAGCAGTTCTTC. Protein: CASSLTGGGSYNEQFF. Variable domain in full (rest from reference TRBV7-6 and TRBJ2-1): GAGVSQSPRYKVTKRGQDVALRCDPISGHVSLYWYRQALGQGPEFLTYFNYEAQQDKSGLPNDRFSAERPEGSISTLTIQRTEQRDSAMYRCASSLTGGGSYNEQFFGPGTRLTVL.

The chain's CDR3 is CASSLLAEGNEQFF. CDR3 DNA: TGTGCCAGCAGCTTACTAGCTGAGGGCAATGAGCAGTTCTTC. This chain joins TRBV7-6 and TRBJ2-1, with a possible D match to TRBD2 (5 bases). CDR3 length: 14 residues. Trimming removed 2 bases from V and 6 bases from J, with 11 bases in between. Germline CDR1 reads SGHVS; CDR2 reads FNYEAQ.

The V and J genes are TRBV28 and TRBJ2-7, with D possibly TRBD1 on 6 matching bases. Deletions cut 7 bases from V and 3 bases from J, with 16 bases between. CDR1 is MDHEN, CDR2 SYDVKM, per germline. The CDR3 is made up of 14 amino acids. The CDR3 nucleotides are TGTGCCAGCAATACAGGGTCCCTAAACTACGAGCAGTACTTC. This gives the protein CASNTGSLNYEQYF.

The chain joins TRBV18 to TRBJ2-5; 9 bases are a match to TRBD1. V was clipped by 3 bases and J by 3 bases; unmatched bases: 5. Looked up from germline, CDR1 is KGHSH and CDR2 is LQKENI. This CDR3 region has 15 residues. CDR3 amino acids: CASSPFRDREETQYF. Written as DNA, the CDR3 is TGTGCCAGCTCACCTTTTCGGGACAGGGAAGAGACCCAGTACTTC.

The chain joins TRBV4-1 to TRBJ2-7; TRBD1 matches 10 bases. V gave up 1 base and J gave up 3 bases; unmatched junction bases: 3. The CDR3 is 15 amino acids. Looked up from germline, CDR1 is MGHRA and CDR2 is YSYEKL. The CDR3 sequence is CASSQGTGGGYEQYV. As DNA, the CDR3 is TGCGCCAGCAGCCAAGGGACAGGGGGGGGCTACGAGCAGTACGTC.

This sequence joins TRBV9 and TRBJ1-1; D is unclear. Looked up from germline, CDR1 is SGDLS and CDR2 is YYNGEE. The CDR3 covers 13 residues. The germline V and J ends were trimmed by 0 bases and 3 bases, with 6 bases remaining between them. The CDR3 loop is CASSVGRDTEAFF. Written as DNA, the CDR3 is TGTGCCAGCAGCGTAGGGAGGGACACTGAAGCTTTCTTT.

The chain combines TRBV7-9 with TRBJ1-3, with 10 nucleotides matching TRBD1. V dropped 5 bases and J dropped 0; count of bases not matched to a gene: 10. Germline CDR1 is SEHNR and CDR2 is FQNEAQ (reference sequence). This CDR3 has 18 amino acids. CDR3 coding DNA: TGTGCCAGCAGCCATTCCGACAGGGGGCAAAGCTCTGGAAACACCATATATTTT. It yields the protein CASSHSDRGQSSGNTIYF.

The sample holds one count of this clone. The gene calls are TRBV18 and TRBJ1-2; D is unresolved. Germline CDR1 KGHSH, CDR2 LQKENI. The CDR3 has 16 amino acids. V was clipped by 3 bases and J by 4 bases, with 18 bases between them. CDR3 nucleotide sequence: TGTGCCAGCTCACCCGTAGCGACGGAGGATTTCTATGGCTACACCTTC. This translates into CASSPVATEDFYGYTF.

The gene calls are TRBV6-5 and TRBJ1-6; TRBD1 aligns across 7 bases. Germline-derived CDR1 and CDR2 are MNHEY and SVGAGI. CDR3 length: 14 residues. Unmatched junction bases numbered 6, after V lost 5 bases and J lost 8 bases. Written as DNA, the CDR3 is TGTGCCAGCAGTAAGACAGGGAATGATTCACCCCTCCACTTT. It specifies CASSKTGNDSPLHF.

The gene calls are TRBV7-8 and TRBJ1-2; a weak D match, TRBD1 (5 bases). V shed 5 bases and J shed 8 bases, with 15 bases lying between them. CDR3 size: 13 residues. The germline V gene has CDR1 SGHVS and CDR2 FQNEAQ. The CDR3 sequence is CASSDSGYRGYTF. CDR3 sequence (DNA): TGTGCCAGCAGCGACTCAGGGTATCGAGGCTACACCTTC. Using reference TRBV7-8 and TRBJ1-2 for the parts outside the CDR3, the full variable domain is GAGVSQSPRYKVAKRGQDVALRCDPISGHVSLFWYQQALGQGPEFLTYFQNEAQLDKSGLPSDRFFAERPEGSVSTLKIQRTQQEDSAVYLCASSDSGYRGYTFGSGTRLTVV.

This chain joins TRBV5-4 and TRBJ2-5, with D perhaps matching TRBD1 (5 bases). Germline lookup yields CDR1 SGHNT and CDR2 YYREEE (reference sequence). V was clipped by 4 bases and J by 0 bases, with 10 bases between them. This CDR3 is built from 14 residues. In DNA form, the CDR3 reads TGTGCCAGCAGCAGGAACAGGTACCAAGAGACCCAGTACTTC. This encodes CASSRNRYQETQYF.

The J gene is TRBJ2-2, the V gene TRBV9; TRBD1 agrees at 8 bases. The J segment lost 2 bases and the V segment lost 5 bases, leaving 2 bases of the junction unmatched. Germline V lookup: CDR1 SGDLS, CDR2 YYNGEE. The CDR3 spans 14 residues. The CDR3 region is CASSGTGNTGELFF. Here the CDR3 DNA reads TGTGCCAGCAGTGGGACAGGAAACACCGGGGAGCTGTTTTTT.